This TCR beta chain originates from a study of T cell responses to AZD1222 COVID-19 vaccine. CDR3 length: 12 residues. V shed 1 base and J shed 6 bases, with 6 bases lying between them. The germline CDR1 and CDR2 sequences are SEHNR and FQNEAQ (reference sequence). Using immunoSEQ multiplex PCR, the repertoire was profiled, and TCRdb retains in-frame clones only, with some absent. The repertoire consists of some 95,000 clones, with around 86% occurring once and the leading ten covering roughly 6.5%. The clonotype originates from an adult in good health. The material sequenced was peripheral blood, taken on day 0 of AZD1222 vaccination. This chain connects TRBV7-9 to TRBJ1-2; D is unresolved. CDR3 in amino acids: CASSLGLDGYTF. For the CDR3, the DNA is TGTGCCAGCAGCTTAGGGCTTGATGGCTACACCTTC.